This T cell receptor beta chain was captured in a study of shared clonotypes between healthy human individuals. Unmatched junction bases numbered 7, after V lost 5 bases and J lost 4 bases. CDR3 length equals 14 residues. Germline values: CDR1 SGHTA, CDR2 FQGNSA. At a deep level, the assay was run. Template amounts of approximately 300 ng DNA, some 30,000 T cell genomes, were employed in unsorted PBMC replicate PCRs. TCRdb keeps only in-frame clones here, not all; method: immunoSEQ multiplex PCR. The sample holds hundreds of thousands of clones, around 77% seen once. Each of the donors was a healthy adult who was HIV-negative and had not had a recent acute infection or vaccination.

This receptor was taken from a woman aged 40 to 55 in good health. Some clones in this sample may be carry-over from other donors' samples. The sample consisted of PBMCs. This chain connects TRBV7-2 to TRBJ2-7, with 8 bases identical to TRBD2. CDR3 nucleotide sequence: TGTGCCAGCAGCCCCAGCGGGAGTTTGTACGAGCAGTACTTC. It encodes CASSPSGSLYEQYF.